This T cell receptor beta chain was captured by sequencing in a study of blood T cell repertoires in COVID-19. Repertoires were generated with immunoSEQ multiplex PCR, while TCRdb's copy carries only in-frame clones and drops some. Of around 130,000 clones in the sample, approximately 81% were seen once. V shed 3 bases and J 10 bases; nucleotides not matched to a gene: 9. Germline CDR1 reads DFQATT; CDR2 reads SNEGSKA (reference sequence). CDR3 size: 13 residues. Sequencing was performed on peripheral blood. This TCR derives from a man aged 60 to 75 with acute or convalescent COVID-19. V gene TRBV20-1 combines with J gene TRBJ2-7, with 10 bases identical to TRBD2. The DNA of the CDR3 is TGCAGTGCTAGTGGGCACGGGACTAGCGTACAGTACTTC. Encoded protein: CSASGHGTSVQYF.